This entry lists 23 T cell receptor beta chains sequenced from one sample in a study of T cells in Graves' hyperthyroidism and ophthalmopathy. Regions amplified from RNA transcripts were the TCR beta CDR3 regions. HTBI primers were used for first-round RT-PCR of the TCR CDR3. One entry per CDR3 protein results from TCRdb running MiXCR on the multiplex PCR reads. Among 500,000 to 750,000 distinct CDR3 sequences listed, approximately 44% were seen once. Sample: peripheral blood or thyroid tissue (not recorded which). Receptors were obtained from a woman aged 18-29 years with Graves' hyperthyroidism.

This chain uses TRBV6-1 with TRBJ2-5, with a possible D match to TRBD2 (5 bases). CDR3 size: 13 residues. Germline loops: CDR1 MNHNS, CDR2 SASEGT. Trimming pared 5 bases from V and 5 bases from J, leaving 12 bases between. The CDR3 nucleotides are TGTGCCAGCAGTCCCCCCCCGGGGGAGACCCAGTACTTC. This translates into CASSPPPGETQYF.

This clonotype was seen ten or more times. This rearrangement joins TRBV7-9 to TRBJ1-1, with 7 bases that match TRBD1. CDR1 is SEHNR, CDR2 FQNEAQ, per germline (reference sequence). This CDR3 has 14 amino acids. V shed 4 bases, J shed 5 bases, and the junction held 7 bases outside the gene matches. The DNA of the CDR3 is TGTGCCAGCAGCTCCGACAGGGTTGGTACTGAAGCTTTCTTT. This translates into CASSSDRVGTEAFF.

This clonotype has ten or more counts. This chain connects TRBV28 to TRBJ1-1; TRBD1 agrees at 7 bases. The CDR3 is made up of 14 amino acids. The germline V gene encodes CDR1 MDHEN and CDR2 SYDVKM. J lost 4 bases, V lost 8 bases, and 10 bases had no gene match. This CDR3 reads CASRPQGEGTEAFF. The CDR3 nucleotides are TGTGCCAGCCGACCTCAGGGGGAGGGCACTGAAGCTTTCTTT.

This clonotype has only one observation. This sequence joins TRBV20-1 and TRBJ1-4, with a possible D match to TRBD1 (5 bases). V was shortened by 4 bases and J by 7 bases, with 16 bases between the two germline ends. The germline V gene encodes CDR1 DFQATT and CDR2 SNEGSKA (reference sequence). The CDR3 contains 14 residues. CDR3 DNA sequence: TGCAGTGCTACCAGGGACCGAATTTTTGAAAAACTGTTTTTT. Translated: CSATRDRIFEKLFF.

The chain has TRBV7-9 and TRBJ1-2, with TRBD1 identical over 8 bases. This CDR3 contains 15 residues. CDR1 and CDR2 from the germline V gene are SEHNR and FQNEAQ (reference sequence). V shed 5 bases and J 6 bases; nucleotides not matched to a gene: 11. The chain's CDR3 is CASSSGQGYSHGYTF. Written as DNA, the CDR3 is TGTGCCAGCAGCAGCGGACAGGGTTATTCGCATGGCTACACCTTC.

At least ten counts were recorded for this clonotype. CDR3 protein: CSSRENSGNTIYF. In DNA, the CDR3 is TGCAGTTCAAGGGAGAACTCTGGAAACACCATATATTTT. J is TRBJ1-3 and V is TRBV20-1; D is unresolved. Germline loops: CDR1 DFQATT, CDR2 SNEGSKA (reference sequence). Trimming pared 8 bases from V and 0 bases from J, leaving 11 bases between. This CDR3 is built from 13 residues.

Ten or more counts support this clonotype. This chain connects TRBV9 to TRBJ2-7; weak D call: TRBD1 (6 bases). V was cut by 0 bases and J by 4 bases, with 14 bases left in between. The CDR3 loop spans 15 amino acids. Germline V lookup: CDR1 SGDLS, CDR2 YYNGEE. This CDR3 reads CASSVGSTGEYEQYF. In DNA form, the CDR3 reads TGTGCCAGCAGCGTAGGTTCGACAGGTGAATACGAGCAGTACTTC.

This clonotype was recorded at least ten times. The chain employs TRBV20-1 and TRBJ1-4; 9 bases fit TRBD1. V trimming: 3 bases; J trimming: 10 bases; junction bases outside the gene matches: 9. This CDR3 region has 14 residues. The germline V gene has CDR1 DFQATT and CDR2 SNEGSKA (reference sequence). CDR3 sequence reads: CSARGTGWVGKLFF. The DNA of the CDR3 is TGCAGTGCTAGGGGGACAGGGTGGGTCGGAAAACTGTTTTTT.

The chain combines TRBV6-5 with TRBJ1-3, with 8 bases that match TRBD1. The CDR3 has 15 residues. Germline V gives CDR1 MNHEY, CDR2 SVGAGI. V shed 6 bases and J 2 bases; nucleotides not matched to a gene: 6. In nucleotides, the CDR3 is TGTGCCAGCAGGCTCGCAGGGGGCACTGGAAACACCATATATTTT. Its translation is CASRLAGGTGNTIYF.

This clonotype showed up many times. The rearrangement links TRBV20-1 to TRBJ1-2; 9 positions match TRBD1. The CDR3 consists of 13 residues. Germline-derived CDR1 and CDR2 are DFQATT and SNEGSKA (reference sequence). The V segment lost 4 bases and the J segment 4 bases; nucleotides outside the gene matches: 4. DNA of the CDR3: TGCAGTGCTATCCAGGACAGGGGCTATGGCTACACCTTC. Translating gives CSAIQDRGYGYTF.

This clonotype was detected ten times or more. V and J are TRBV4-2 and TRBJ1-5, with a weak D call TRBD1 (5 bases). The ends were cut back, 3 bases at V and 3 bases at J, with 15 bases in the middle. Looked up from germline, CDR1 is LGHNA and CDR2 is YNFKEQ. The CDR3 runs to 16 residues. The CDR3: CASSQTALGPNQPQHF. The DNA of the CDR3 is TGTGCCAGCAGCCAGACCGCGTTGGGGCCCAATCAGCCCCAGCATTTT.

The chain carries TRBV7-2 and TRBJ2-7, with D hard to call. Germline CDR1 is SGHTA and CDR2 is FQGNSA. This CDR3 has 13 amino acids. Trimming removed 5 bases from V and 5 bases from J, with 13 bases in between. CDR3 nucleotide sequence: TGTGCCAGCAGCGTGGCCCTAACCCACGAGCAGTACTTC. This codes for CASSVALTHEQYF.

The V gene is TRBV9, the J gene TRBJ1-5; the D is unclear. Germline-derived CDR1 and CDR2 are SGDLS and YYNGEE. CDR3 length: 14 amino acids. V dropped 0 bases and J dropped 6 bases, with 10 bases sitting between them. This chain's CDR3 is CASSVGEGIQPQHF. The CDR3 bases are TGTGCCAGCAGCGTAGGGGAAGGCATTCAGCCCCAGCATTTT.

In nucleotides, the CDR3 is TGCAGCAGTTTATCGAAGGCTAGCGGTATCGACGAGCAGTACTTC. It specifies CSSLSKASGIDEQYF. The chain employs TRBV29-1 and TRBJ2-7; TRBD2 aligns across 7 bases. Trimming at V came to 8 bases and at J to 5 bases, leaving 18 bases not matched to a gene. CDR3 length equals 15 residues. Germline values: CDR1 SQVTM, CDR2 ANQGSEA.

The chain joins TRBV27 to TRBJ1-6, with D unclear. The germline CDR1 and CDR2 sequences are MNHEY and SMNVEV (reference sequence). The CDR3 is 14 residues long. The V end lost 6 bases, the J end lost 7 bases, and 13 bases lay between the germline ends. This chain's CDR3 is CASSPGNLNSPLHF. CDR3 nucleotides: TGTGCCAGCAGCCCCGGGAACCTAAATTCACCCCTCCACTTT.

The sample holds many counts of this clonotype. The junction shows a germline mismatch at one end, possibly a read error. J is TRBJ2-7 and V is TRBV5-6; TRBD2 matches at 9 bases. Germline V CDR1 and CDR2: SGHDT, YYEEEE. The length of the CDR3 is 15 residues. CDR3 loop: CASSRMAGGNYKQYF. CDR3 nucleotides: TGTGCCAGCAGCCGGATGGCGGGAGGGAACTACAAGCAGTACTTC.

In its sample, this clonotype was seen many times. The chain combines TRBV7-8 with TRBJ1-4; D not certain. CDR1 and CDR2 from the germline V gene are SGHVS and FQNEAQ. V lost 4 bases to trimming and J lost 8 bases, with 11 bases between them. CDR3 length: 13 amino acids. CDR3: CASSSLPREKLFF. The DNA of the CDR3 is TGTGCCAGCAGCTCCCTACCAAGGGAAAAACTGTTTTTT.

This clonotype was picked up many times. V and J are TRBV19 and TRBJ2-7; 10 bases map to TRBD2. Looked up from germline, CDR1 is LNHDA and CDR2 is SQIVND (reference sequence). J gave up 2 bases and V 3 bases, and 13 bases lay outside the gene matches. This CDR3 has 18 amino acids. CDR3 nucleotides: TGTGCCAGTAGTATTACGGGACTAGCGTCTCACGCCCCCTACGAGCAGTACTTC. Translated, it gives CASSITGLASHAPYEQYF.

This clonotype has only a few counts. The rearrangement uses TRBV20-1 and TRBJ2-3, with 14 bases fitting TRBD2. This CDR3 is built from 17 residues. Germline CDR1 DFQATT, CDR2 SNEGSKA (reference sequence). The junction had 10 bases not matched to a gene; V was cut back by 4 bases and J by 4 bases. The CDR3 here is CSATSPGTSGSPDTQYF. The CDR3 DNA is TGCAGTGCTACAAGTCCAGGGACTAGCGGGAGTCCAGATACGCAGTATTTT.

This chain joins TRBV7-6 and TRBJ2-3, with D possibly being TRBD2 (5 bases). The CDR3 runs 19 residues. Trimming took off 1 base at V and 3 bases at J, with 23 bases between the two ends. Germline CDR1 reads SGHVS; CDR2 reads FNYEAQ. CDR3 in DNA: TGTGCCAGCAGCTTAGATATCGGAAGTGTTACCGGGGAAACAGATACGCAGTATTTT. This gives the protein CASSLDIGSVTGETDTQYF.

In DNA form, the CDR3 reads TGTGCCAGCAGCGGAGGGACAGGGATTTGGCAGCCCCAGCATTTT. Protein sequence: CASSGGTGIWQPQHF. The chain is built from TRBV9 and TRBJ1-5, with 9 bases matching TRBD1. The CDR3 is made up of 15 amino acids. Germline CDR1 and CDR2: SGDLS and YYNGEE. Trimming cost V 3 bases and J 7 bases; bases outside gene matches: 8.

At least ten counts were recorded for this clonotype. J is TRBJ1-3 and V is TRBV19; tentative D call: TRBD1 (6 bases). Germline V gene data show CDR1 as LNHDA and CDR2 as SQIVND (reference sequence). V lost 3 bases, J lost 0 bases, and 12 bases lay in between. There are 16 residues in the CDR3. The DNA of the CDR3 is TGTGCCAGTAGTATTGGCCGGGACAACTCTGGAAACACCATATATTTT. Translated, it gives CASSIGRDNSGNTIYF.

With respect to this clonotype: A much larger clone lies a single base off, so this may be a read error. The genes are TRBV11-3 and TRBJ2-1; possibly TRBD2 for D (5 bases). The CDR3 consists of 13 residues. Per germline, CDR1 SGHNT and CDR2 YENEEA. V gave up 5 bases and J gave up 10 bases, with 15 bases separating them. This chain's CDR3 is CASSPDKGDEQFF. CDR3 DNA sequence: TGTGCCAGCAGCCCCGACAAGGGAGACGAGCAGTTCTTC.